The rows below give T cell receptor beta chains drawn from one sample of a study of cytomegalovirus exposure and HLA in healthy donors. Some clones are missing from TCRdb's copy, which holds only in-frame ones; the method was immunoSEQ multiplex PCR. In the table there are 150,000 to 200,000 clones, 80% to 90% of which are singletons. The sequenced sample was PBMCs. The receptors shown here come from a man between 18 and 35 years old in good health and CMV-seropositive. CDR3s include the opening cysteine and the closing phenylalanine or tryptophan. Fields, in order: D gene, clone size, V gene, J gene, CDR3 DNA, CDR3 protein. A D gene is named only where the DNA matches it firmly. Expanded clones get a size class; other rows say once, few or many, or leave the size out.

d_gene: TRBD2
abundance: .
v_gene: TRBV6-5
j_gene: TRBJ2-1
CDR3nt: TGTGCCAGCAGCCAGGGACTAGAACAGTTCTTC
CDR3aa: CASSQGLEQFF

d_gene: .
abundance: .
v_gene: TRBV19
j_gene: TRBJ1-5
CDR3nt: TGTGCCAGTAGCAAGGGGAGGGGGCAGCCCCAGCATTTT
CDR3aa: CASSKGRGQPQHF

d_gene: .
abundance: .
v_gene: TRBV19
j_gene: TRBJ2-4
CDR3nt: TGTGCCAGTAGACCTGAAGCGGCCAAAAACATTCAGTACTTC
CDR3aa: CASRPEAAKNIQYF

d_gene: .
abundance: once
v_gene: TRBV19
j_gene: TRBJ1-4
CDR3nt: TGTGCCAGTAGTACTTCACCCGGAAAACTGTTTTTT
CDR3aa: CASSTSPGKLFF

d_gene: TRBD2
abundance: once
v_gene: TRBV11-2
j_gene: TRBJ2-5
CDR3nt: TGTGCCAGCAGCTTCGCCGGGACTACAAAAGAGACCCAGTACTTC
CDR3aa: CASSFAGTTKETQYF

d_gene: TRBD2
abundance: .
v_gene: TRBV9
j_gene: TRBJ2-5
CDR3nt: TGTGCCAGCAGCGTAGGACTAGCGGGGGGTCTCCAAGAGACCCAGTACTTC
CDR3aa: CASSVGLAGGLQETQYF

d_gene: .
abundance: .
v_gene: TRBV19
j_gene: TRBJ2-7
CDR3nt: TGTGCCAGTAGTATAGCCCTAAGAGGCGAGCAGTACTTC
CDR3aa: CASSIALRGEQYF

d_gene: TRBD1
abundance: .
v_gene: TRBV4-3
j_gene: TRBJ1-2
CDR3nt: TGCGCCAGCAGCCAAGCGGTCCCGGGACAGGGGGCCTATGGCTACACCTTC
CDR3aa: CASSQAVPGQGAYGYTF

d_gene: .
abundance: .
v_gene: TRBV5-1
j_gene: TRBJ2-7
CDR3nt: TGCGCCAGCAGCGAGTTAGTCTCCTACGAGCAGTACTTC
CDR3aa: CASSELVSYEQYF

d_gene: .
abundance: .
v_gene: TRBV6-4
j_gene: TRBJ2-1
CDR3nt: TGTGCCAGCAGCGACTCCGGGAACAATGAGCAGTTCTTC
CDR3aa: CASSDSGNNEQFF

d_gene: TRBD1
abundance: .
v_gene: TRBV7-2
j_gene: TRBJ2-3
CDR3nt: TGTGCCAGCAGCTTCGGACAGGCACGGACAGATACGCAGTATTTT
CDR3aa: CASSFGQARTDTQYF

d_gene: .
abundance: .
v_gene: TRBV5-4
j_gene: TRBJ2-1
CDR3nt: TGTGCCAGCAGCCTACAAGGGGGGGCTTCAACCTACAATGAGCAGTTCTTC
CDR3aa: CASSLQGGASTYNEQFF

d_gene: .
abundance: few
v_gene: TRBV5-4
j_gene: TRBJ1-1
CDR3nt: TGTGCCAGCAGCCCCGTAGGGGGGAACACTGAAGCTTTCTTT
CDR3aa: CASSPVGGNTEAFF

d_gene: .
abundance: .
v_gene: TRBV9
j_gene: TRBJ2-4
CDR3nt: TGTGCCAGCAGCGTAGGGGGGGAGAGGGACATTCAGTACTTC
CDR3aa: CASSVGGERDIQYF

d_gene: .
abundance: .
v_gene: TRBV2
j_gene: TRBJ2-3
CDR3nt: TGTGCCAGCAGTGAAGGGGGGCAGGGGCGGCGCGGGCAGTATTTT
CDR3aa: CASSEGGQGRRGQYF

d_gene: .
abundance: .
v_gene: TRBV14
j_gene: TRBJ2-5
CDR3nt: TGTGCCAGCAGCCAAGGCGGTCAACGAACCCAGTACTTC
CDR3aa: CASSQGGQRTQYF

d_gene: .
abundance: .
v_gene: TRBV5-1
j_gene: TRBJ2-1
CDR3nt: TGCGCCAGCAGCTTGGTAGGGGTCAATGAGCAGTTCTTC
CDR3aa: CASSLVGVNEQFF

d_gene: TRBD1
abundance: .
v_gene: TRBV7-9
j_gene: TRBJ2-1
CDR3nt: TGTTCCAGCAGCCCTCCCCCCGGGACAGGGGGCATGTACAATGAGCAGTTCTTC
CDR3aa: CSSSPPPGTGGMYNEQFF

d_gene: TRBD1
abundance: .
v_gene: TRBV5-6
j_gene: TRBJ2-2
CDR3nt: TGTGCCAGCAGCAACCGACAGGGACCGCATTTTTACACCGGGGAGCTGTTTTTT
CDR3aa: CASSNRQGPHFYTGELFF

d_gene: .
abundance: once
v_gene: TRBV7-9
j_gene: TRBJ2-3
CDR3nt: TGTGCCAGCAGCTTAGAGGGTCCGGTGAGGGGCACAGATACGCAGTATTTT
CDR3aa: CASSLEGPVRGTDTQYF

d_gene: TRBD1
abundance: once
v_gene: TRBV5-1
j_gene: TRBJ2-7
CDR3nt: TGCGCCAGCAGATTAGGACAGGGGGGCAACGAGCAGTACTTC
CDR3aa: CASRLGQGGNEQYF

d_gene: .
abundance: .
v_gene: TRBV7-2
j_gene: TRBJ1-2
CDR3nt: TGTGCCAGCAGCTTAGATAACAGGGTTGTGGATGGCTACACCTTC
CDR3aa: CASSLDNRVVDGYTF

d_gene: .
abundance: .
v_gene: TRBV7-9
j_gene: TRBJ1-1
CDR3nt: TGTGCCAGCAGCCCGACGGGGAGGAGCAGATTTGAAGCTTTCTTT
CDR3aa: CASSPTGRSRFEAFF

d_gene: TRBD1
abundance: .
v_gene: TRBV10-3
j_gene: TRBJ1-6
CDR3nt: TGTGCCATCAGGACAGGGGGCGCATTCTATAATTCACCCCTCCACTTT
CDR3aa: CAIRTGGAFYNSPLHF

d_gene: TRBD2
abundance: .
v_gene: TRBV30
j_gene: TRBJ2-2
CDR3nt: TGTGCCTGGAGTGTACGGTCGCTAGCGGGGGGTGGGAACACCGGGGAGCTGTTTTTT
CDR3aa: CAWSVRSLAGGGNTGELFF

d_gene: .
abundance: .
v_gene: TRBV7-9
j_gene: TRBJ1-1
CDR3nt: TGTGCCACTGCGCGGCAGGGGAGTACTGAAGCTTTCTTT
CDR3aa: CATARQGSTEAFF

d_gene: .
abundance: .
v_gene: TRBV6-6
j_gene: TRBJ1-4
CDR3nt: TGTGCCAGCACCCTCTATGCAACTAATGAAAAACTGTTTTTT
CDR3aa: CASTLYATNEKLFF

d_gene: .
abundance: .
v_gene: TRBV18
j_gene: TRBJ1-1
CDR3nt: TGTGCCAGCTCACCGTTGACAGTTTCTGAAGCTTTCTTT
CDR3aa: CASSPLTVSEAFF

d_gene: TRBD1
abundance: .
v_gene: TRBV7-8
j_gene: TRBJ2-3
CDR3nt: TGTGCCAGCAGCTTAGTCAGGGACAGGGTGTCAGATACGCAGTATTTT
CDR3aa: CASSLVRDRVSDTQYF

d_gene: TRBD2
abundance: .
v_gene: TRBV5-6
j_gene: TRBJ2-5
CDR3nt: TGTGCCAGCAGCCTAGGAGTAGCGGGGGGTTCCCAAGAGACCCAGTACTTC
CDR3aa: CASSLGVAGGSQETQYF

d_gene: TRBD2
abundance: .
v_gene: TRBV4-2
j_gene: TRBJ2-3
CDR3nt: TGTGCCAGCAGCCACCTAACTAGCGGGAACACAGATACGCAGTATTTT
CDR3aa: CASSHLTSGNTDTQYF

d_gene: TRBD1
abundance: once
v_gene: TRBV11-2
j_gene: TRBJ1-1
CDR3nt: TGTGCCAGCAGAAACAGGGGTTCTGAAGCTTTCTTT
CDR3aa: CASRNRGSEAFF

d_gene: TRBD1
abundance: once
v_gene: TRBV5-4
j_gene: TRBJ2-3
CDR3nt: TGTGCCAGCAGCAACCAGGGACAGAATACGCAGTATTTT
CDR3aa: CASSNQGQNTQYF

d_gene: .
abundance: .
v_gene: TRBV6-1
j_gene: TRBJ1-6
CDR3nt: TGTGCCAGCAGTGTGTCAGGTTATAATTCACCCCTCCACTTT
CDR3aa: CASSVSGYNSPLHF

d_gene: .
abundance: .
v_gene: TRBV15
j_gene: TRBJ1-2
CDR3nt: TGTGCCACCAGCAGAGATCTGATAGCATCGAACTATGGCTACACCTTC
CDR3aa: CATSRDLIASNYGYTF

d_gene: TRBD1
abundance: .
v_gene: TRBV7-9
j_gene: TRBJ1-2
CDR3nt: TGTGCCAGCAGCCAGGACAGGGCCGCATACGATGGCTACACCTTC
CDR3aa: CASSQDRAAYDGYTF